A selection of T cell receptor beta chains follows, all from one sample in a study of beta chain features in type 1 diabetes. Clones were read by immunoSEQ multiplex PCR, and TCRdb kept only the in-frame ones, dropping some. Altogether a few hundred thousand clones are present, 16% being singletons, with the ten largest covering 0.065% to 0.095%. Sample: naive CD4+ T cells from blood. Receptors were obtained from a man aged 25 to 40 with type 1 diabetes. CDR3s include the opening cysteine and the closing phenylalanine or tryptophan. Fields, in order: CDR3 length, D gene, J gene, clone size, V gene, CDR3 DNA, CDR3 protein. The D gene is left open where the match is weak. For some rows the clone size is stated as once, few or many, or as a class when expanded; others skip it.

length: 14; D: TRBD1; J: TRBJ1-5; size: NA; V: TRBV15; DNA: TGTGCCACCAGTAGGGACAGGGGCAATCAGCCCCAGCATTTT; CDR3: CATSRDRGNQPQHF
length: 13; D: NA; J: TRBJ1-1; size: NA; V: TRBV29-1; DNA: TGCAGCGTCCGGGGCCAGAGGAACACTGAAGCTTTCTTT; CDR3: CSVRGQRNTEAFF
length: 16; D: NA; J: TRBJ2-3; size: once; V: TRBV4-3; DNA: TGCGCCAGCAGCCAAGACGTCACCGGGGCCTCAGATACGCAGTATTTT; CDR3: CASSQDVTGASDTQYF
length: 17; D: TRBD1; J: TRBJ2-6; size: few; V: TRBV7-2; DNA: TGTGCCAGCAGCTTAAAAGGACAGGGGTCTGGGGCCAACGTCCTGACTTTC; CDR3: CASSLKGQGSGANVLTF
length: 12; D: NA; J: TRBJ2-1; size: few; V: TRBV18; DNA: TGTGCCAGCTCGCTCGAAGCGACGGAGCAGTTCTTC; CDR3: CASSLEATEQFF
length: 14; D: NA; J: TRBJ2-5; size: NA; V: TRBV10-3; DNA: TGTGCCATCAGTGAGTTTGGACCTCAAGAGACCCAGTACTTC; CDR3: CAISEFGPQETQYF
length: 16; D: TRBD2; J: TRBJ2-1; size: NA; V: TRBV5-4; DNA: TGTGCCAGCAGCAGATTAGCGGGGCTCTCCTACAATGAGCAGTTCTTC; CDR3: CASSRLAGLSYNEQFF
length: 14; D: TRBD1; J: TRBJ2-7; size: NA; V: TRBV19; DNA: TGTGCCAGTAGTCAGACAGGGGGTTTCTACGAGCAGTACTTC; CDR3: CASSQTGGFYEQYF
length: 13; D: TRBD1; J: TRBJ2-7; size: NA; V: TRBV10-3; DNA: TGTGCCATCAGGACAGGGGGCTCCTACGAGCAGTACTTC; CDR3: CAIRTGGSYEQYF
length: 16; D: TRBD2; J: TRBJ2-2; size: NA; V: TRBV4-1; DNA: TGCGCCAGCAGCGCGTCTAGCGGGACGAACACCGGGGAGCTGTTTTTT; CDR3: CASSASSGTNTGELFF
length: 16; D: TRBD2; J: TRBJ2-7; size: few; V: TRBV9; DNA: TGTGCCAGCAGCGTAGCCCTAGCGGGAGGTCCCCTCGAGCAGTACTTC; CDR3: CASSVALAGGPLEQYF
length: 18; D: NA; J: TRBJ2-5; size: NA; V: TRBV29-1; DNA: TGCAGCGTTGAGAAGGGCAGGGAAATCTCCAGGCCCGGGGAGACCCAGTACTTC; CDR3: CSVEKGREISRPGETQYF
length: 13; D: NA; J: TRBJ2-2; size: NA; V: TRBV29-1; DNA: TGCAGCGTTGCGAGACAGAACACCGGGGAGCTGTTTTTT; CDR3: CSVARQNTGELFF
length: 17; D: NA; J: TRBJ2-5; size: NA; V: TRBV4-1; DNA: TGCGCCAGCAGCCAAGATCGCGGACAGCGGCTGGGAGAGACCCAGTACTTC; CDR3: CASSQDRGQRLGETQYF
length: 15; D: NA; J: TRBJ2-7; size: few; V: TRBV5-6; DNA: TGTGCCAGCAGCTTCGGCCCAACAGGGCAGGGTGAGCAGTACTTC; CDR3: CASSFGPTGQGEQYF
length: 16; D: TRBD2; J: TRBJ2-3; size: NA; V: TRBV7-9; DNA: TGTGCCAGCAGCTTTACCGGGACTAGCGGCGCAAATACGCAGTATTTT; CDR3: CASSFTGTSGANTQYF
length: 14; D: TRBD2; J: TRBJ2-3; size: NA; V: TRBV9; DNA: TGTGCCAGCAGCACAAGCGGGATGGCGGATACGCAGTATTTT; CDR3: CASSTSGMADTQYF
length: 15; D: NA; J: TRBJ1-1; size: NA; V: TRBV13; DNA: TGTGCCAGCACCCGATATCTAGGGGGAAACACTGAAGCTTTCTTT; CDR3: CASTRYLGGNTEAFF
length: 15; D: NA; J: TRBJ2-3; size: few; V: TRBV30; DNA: TGTGCCTGGTCTACCCAGGGTATGGGCCCAGATACGCAGTATTTT; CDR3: CAWSTQGMGPDTQYF
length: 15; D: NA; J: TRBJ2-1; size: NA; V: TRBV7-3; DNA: TGTGCCAGCAGCTCTGGGGCGGGACAATACAATGAGCAGTTCTTC; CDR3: CASSSGAGQYNEQFF
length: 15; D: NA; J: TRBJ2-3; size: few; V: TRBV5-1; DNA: TGCGCCAGCAGCAACCGGGCCCCCAGCACAGATACGCAGTATTTT; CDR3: CASSNRAPSTDTQYF
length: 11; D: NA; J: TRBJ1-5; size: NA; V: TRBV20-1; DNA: TGCAGTGCTAGAGATAGCGGTCCCCAGCATTTT; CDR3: CSARDSGPQHF
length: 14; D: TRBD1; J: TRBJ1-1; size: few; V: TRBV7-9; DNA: TGTGCCAGCAGCCGGGACAGGGGGAACACTGAAGCTTTCTTT; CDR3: CASSRDRGNTEAFF
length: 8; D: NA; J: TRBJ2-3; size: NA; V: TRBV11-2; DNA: TGTGCCAGCAGCTTCACGGATTTT; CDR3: CASSFTDF
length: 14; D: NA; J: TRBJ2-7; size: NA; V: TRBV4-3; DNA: TGCGCCAGCAGCCAAGATATTCCTAGCTACGAGCAGTACTTC; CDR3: CASSQDIPSYEQYF
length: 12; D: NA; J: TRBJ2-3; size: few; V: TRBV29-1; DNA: TGCAGCGTGATACCCCCTTCAGATACGCAGTATTTT; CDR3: CSVIPPSDTQYF
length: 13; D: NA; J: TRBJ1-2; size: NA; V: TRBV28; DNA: TGTGCCAGCAGTTTCGGCAGGGGCTATGGCTACACCTTC; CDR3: CASSFGRGYGYTF